Each of the 27 T cell receptor beta chains below was sequenced from the same sample in a study of T cell responses to AZD1222 COVID-19 vaccine (dated by TCRdb to the early 2020s). In light of the paper, this sample's time point label describes: baseline before first vaccination. This specimen's treatment or condition label, per the study, means: meningococcal conjugate vaccine given as trial control. Receptor amplification or capture employed the immunoSEQ multiplex PCR assay. In its TCRdb copy, this immuneACCESS table keeps in-frame sequences only and misses some clones. Where compared with another copy, unresolved V genes explain less than half of these, and the others have no known cause. This sample gives more than 70,000 clones in total; nearly 90% of them show up just once. The top ten constitute approximately 5.4% of the sample. The sequenced sample was peripheral blood, obtained on day 0 of MenACWY control vaccination. The receptors here all came from an adult in good health.

This CDR3 is CASSSDRASTNEKLFF. The CDR3, as DNA: TGTGCCAGCAGCTCCGACAGGGCCTCAACTAATGAAAAACTGTTTTTT. V usage is TRBV7-9 and J usage is TRBJ1-4, with 7 bases lining up with TRBD1. The length of the CDR3 is 16 residues. J gave up 0 bases and V 4 bases, and 5 bases lay outside the gene matches. Per germline, CDR1 SEHNR and CDR2 FQNEAQ (reference sequence).

V usage is TRBV7-6 and J usage is TRBJ2-1; possibly TRBD2 for D (7 bases). The CDR3 consists of 15 residues. Germline-derived CDR1 and CDR2 are SGHVS and FNYEAQ. Trimming cost V 0 bases and J 8 bases, with 14 bases left between them. The CDR3 DNA sequence: TGTGCCAGCAGCTTAGCGGGGGGGCCTTTGGATGAGCAGTTCTTC. The encoded protein is CASSLAGGPLDEQFF.

This clone appeared a single time. The rearrangement uses TRBV5-6 and TRBJ2-5; unclear D gene. The germline CDR1 and CDR2 sequences are SGHDT and YYEEEE. The CDR3 runs 13 residues. V was shortened by 0 bases and J by 6 bases, with 9 bases between the two germline ends. The CDR3 region is CASSLDRVKTQYF. For the CDR3, the DNA is TGTGCCAGCAGCTTGGACCGGGTAAAGACCCAGTACTTC. Based on the CDR3 plus reference TRBV5-6 and TRBJ2-5, the full variable domain is DAGVTQSPTHLIKTRGQQVTLRCSPKSGHDTVSWYQQALGQGPQFIFQYYEEEERQRGNFPDRFSGHQFPNYSSELNVNALLLGDSALYLCASSLDRVKTQYFGPGTRLLVL.

This chain uses TRBV9 with TRBJ2-1; 10 bases match TRBD2. Germline-derived CDR1 and CDR2 are SGDLS and YYNGEE. J was trimmed by 9 bases and V by 0 bases; bases with no gene match: 9. The CDR3 runs 16 residues. Here the CDR3 DNA reads TGTGCCAGCAGCGTAGGAAGCGGGGGGGCGACAAGTGAGCAGTTCTTC. Amino acid sequence: CASSVGSGGATSEQFF.

The J gene is TRBJ2-3, the V gene TRBV10-3, with 10 bases aligning to TRBD2. The CDR3 is 15 residues long. V was pared by 6 bases and J by 2 bases, with 5 bases of the junction left unmatched. CDR1 and CDR2 from the germline V gene are ENHRY and SYGVKD. The CDR3 sequence: CAISLAGVVTDTQYF. The CDR3 nucleotides read TGTGCCATCAGCCTAGCGGGGGTTGTCACAGATACGCAGTATTTT.

The chain combines TRBV9 with TRBJ2-5; 9 bases are a match to TRBD1. Germline CDR1 reads SGDLS; CDR2 reads YYNGEE. The CDR3 has 15 amino acids. Losses at the gene ends were 3 bases for V and 5 bases for J; bases not matched to a gene: 8. The CDR3 nucleotides are TGTGCCAGCAGCGAAAGGACAGGGGCGCTCGAGACCCAGTACTTC. Protein sequence: CASSERTGALETQYF.

CDR3 sequence reads: CASSLDSTSGGGYTF. CDR3 DNA: TGTGCCAGCAGCTTAGACTCTACGTCAGGGGGAGGCTACACCTTC. The chain is built from TRBV7-9 and TRBJ1-2; 7 positions match TRBD1. The germline gives CDR1 SEHNR, CDR2 FQNEAQ (reference sequence). CDR3 length: 15 residues. J lost 8 bases, V lost 1 base, and 10 bases had no gene match.

The J gene is TRBJ1-1, the V gene TRBV5-6; weak D call: TRBD1 (5 bases). Trimming took off 2 bases at V and 1 base at J, with 15 bases between the two ends. Germline V gene data show CDR1 as SGHDT and CDR2 as YYEEEE. This CDR3 is 16 amino acids long. The CDR3 region has the DNA TGTGCCAGCAGCTTCCCGCGGGTGGGGGGGAACACTGAAGCTTTCTTT. Protein: CASSFPRVGGNTEAFF.

V gene TRBV19 combines with J gene TRBJ1-2; maybe TRBD1 (6 bases). The CDR3 extends over 12 amino acids. V lost 5 bases, J lost 6 bases, and 10 bases lay in between. CDR1 LNHDA and CDR2 SQIVND come from the germline V gene (reference sequence). CDR3 loop: CASSFNRDGYTF. CDR3 nucleotide sequence: TGTGCCAGTAGTTTTAACAGGGATGGCTACACCTTC.

The gene calls are TRBV9 and TRBJ1-4, with D unclear. Trimming removed 0 bases from V and 0 bases from J, with 6 bases in between. CDR1 is SGDLS and CDR2 is YYNGEE in the germline V gene. The CDR3 is 15 residues long. CDR3 DNA: TGTGCCAGCAGCGTAGGCAGTACAACTAATGAAAAACTGTTTTTT. It encodes CASSVGSTTNEKLFF.

The chain joins TRBV2 to TRBJ1-1, with a tentative D call TRBD1 (5 bases). The CDR3 loop spans 14 amino acids. From germline, CDR1 is SNHLY and CDR2 FYNNEI. Trimming cost V 10 bases and J 4 bases, with 19 bases left between them. As DNA, the CDR3 is TGTGCCACACTCAAGTCGCAGGGCAGCACTGAAGCTTTCTTT. Translating it yields CATLKSQGSTEAFF.

J is TRBJ1-1 and V is TRBV18, with no clear D. The length of the CDR3 is 12 residues. Between the trimmed V and J ends, which lost 6 bases and 5 bases, there was a span of 10 bases. Germline V gives CDR1 KGHSH, CDR2 LQKENI. The CDR3 sequence: CASSGDLTEAFF. Written as DNA, the CDR3 is TGTGCCAGCTCTGGAGACTTAACTGAAGCTTTCTTT.

The chain is built from TRBV12-3 or TRBV12-4 and TRBJ1-1; possibly TRBD1 for D (5 bases). The CDR3 has 12 residues. V lost 3 bases to trimming and J lost 8 bases, with 10 bases between them. Here the CDR3 DNA reads TGTGCCAGCAGTTTGCAGGGCCCAGAAGCTTTCTTT. This translates into CASSLQGPEAFF.

The chain is built from TRBV24-1 and TRBJ1-2, with D unclear. The CDR3 runs to 14 residues. Germline-derived CDR1 and CDR2 are KGHDR and SFDVKD. The germline V and J ends were trimmed by 4 bases and 0 bases, with 8 bases remaining between them. The CDR3 DNA reads TGTGCCACCAGTGAACCCGGAGCTAACTATGGCTACACCTTC. It codes for CATSEPGANYGYTF.

This clone was counted a few times. V usage is TRBV28 and J usage is TRBJ1-5; no definite D call. The V and J ends lost 4 bases and 5 bases respectively, with 15 bases between them. This CDR3 spans 15 amino acids. Per germline, CDR1 MDHEN and CDR2 SYDVKM. The CDR3 protein is CASSSRAILHQPQHF. In nucleotides, the CDR3 is TGTGCCAGCAGTTCCCGCGCCATTCTCCATCAGCCCCAGCATTTT.

V gene TRBV27 combines with J gene TRBJ2-3, with a weak D call TRBD1 (5 bases). CDR3 length: 16 amino acids. V dropped 6 bases and J dropped 0 bases, with 16 bases sitting between them. Germline values: CDR1 MNHEY, CDR2 SMNVEV (reference sequence). The CDR3 coding sequence is TGTGCCAGCAGACCGGCTAGGACAACTAGCACAGATACGCAGTATTTT. This codes for CASRPARTTSTDTQYF.

The genes are TRBV2 and TRBJ1-6; D unresolved. The CDR3 totals 16 residues. Germline-derived CDR1 and CDR2 are SNHLY and FYNNEI. V gave up 7 bases and J gave up 0 bases, with 13 bases separating them. The CDR3 DNA is TGTGCCAGCACCGACCTAAGGAGCTCCTATAATTCACCCCTCCACTTT. It translates to CASTDLRSSYNSPLHF.

The V and J genes are TRBV15 and TRBJ2-2; D not certain. Germline V lookup: CDR1 LNHNV, CDR2 YYDKDF (reference sequence). This CDR3 comprises 12 residues. The germline V and J ends were trimmed by 0 bases and 9 bases, with 5 bases remaining between them. DNA for the CDR3: TGTGCCACCAGCAGAGATTTCTGGGAGCTGTTTTTT. Translation gives CATSRDFWELFF.

This chain connects TRBV5-1 to TRBJ1-6; unclear D gene. The CDR3 runs to 19 residues. Germline CDR1 SGHRS, CDR2 YFSETQ. V lost 2 bases and J lost 0, with 18 bases in between. Here the CDR3 DNA reads TGCGCCAGCAGCTTAAGGCCGGGATCGGGGTCCTCCTATAATTCACCCCTCCACTTT. Protein: CASSLRPGSGSSYNSPLHF.

This sequence joins TRBV9 and TRBJ2-5; 12 bases map to TRBD2. The CDR3 loop spans 15 amino acids. V was clipped by 4 bases and J by 7 bases; unmatched bases: 8. The germline V gene encodes CDR1 SGDLS and CDR2 YYNGEE. The CDR3 loop is CASSLTSGGPGTQYF. Written as DNA, the CDR3 is TGTGCCAGCAGCTTGACTAGCGGGGGCCCCGGGACCCAGTACTTC.

The V gene is TRBV11-2, the J gene TRBJ1-1; TRBD1 might be the D (5 bases). V lost 2 bases and J lost 1, with 14 bases in between. Per the germline V gene, CDR1 is SGHAT and CDR2 is FQNNGV. CDR3 length: 16 residues. The CDR3 loop is CASSLLGATGNTEAFF. The CDR3 region has the DNA TGTGCCAGCAGCTTACTAGGGGCCACCGGGAACACTGAAGCTTTCTTT.

This chain uses TRBV9 with TRBJ2-7, with 7 bases fitting TRBD1. V was pared by 0 bases and J by 3 bases, with 6 bases of the junction left unmatched. Looked up from germline, CDR1 is SGDLS and CDR2 is YYNGEE. This CDR3 has 15 residues. The CDR3 nucleotides read TGTGCCAGCAGCGTAGGGGGTAGGGGGCTCTACGAGCAGTACTTC. Protein sequence: CASSVGGRGLYEQYF. Together with reference TRBV9 and TRBJ2-7, the CDR3 gives the full variable domain: DSGVTQTPKHLITATGQRVTLRCSPRSGDLSVYWYQQSLDQGLQFLIQYYNGEERAKGNILERFSAQQFPDLHSELNLSSLELGDSALYFCASSVGGRGLYEQYFGPGTRLTVT.

V gene TRBV27 combines with J gene TRBJ1-1; 7 bases align to TRBD1. The CDR3 has 14 amino acids. Germline V gives CDR1 MNHEY, CDR2 SMNVEV (reference sequence). V was clipped by 3 bases and J by 3 bases; unmatched bases: 4. The CDR3 DNA reads as TGTGCCAGCAGTTTGCGACAGGGCTACACTGAAGCTTTCTTT. It specifies CASSLRQGYTEAFF.

The gene calls are TRBV5-6 and TRBJ1-5, with D perhaps TRBD1 (6 bases). V was pared by 0 bases and J by 3 bases, with 10 bases between. Germline lookup yields CDR1 SGHDT and CDR2 YYEEEE. The CDR3 contains 15 residues. The CDR3 DNA is TGTGCCAGCAGCTTGGCGGACAGTTCCAATCAGCCCCAGCATTTT. It yields the protein CASSLADSSNQPQHF. The whole variable domain, filled in from reference TRBV5-6 and TRBJ1-5, reads DAGVTQSPTHLIKTRGQQVTLRCSPKSGHDTVSWYQQALGQGPQFIFQYYEEEERQRGNFPDRFSGHQFPNYSSELNVNALLLGDSALYLCASSLADSSNQPQHFGDGTRLSIL.

DNA for the CDR3: TGTGCCACCAGTGGTTGGACTCCCGCCCAAGCTTTCTTT. Its protein is CATSGWTPAQAFF. This chain uses TRBV24-1 with TRBJ1-1; D unclear. Deletions cut 5 bases from V and 9 bases from J, with 15 bases between. The CDR3 has 13 residues. The germline gives CDR1 KGHDR, CDR2 SFDVKD.

The CDR3 DNA reads as TGCGCCAGCAGCCTCGAGTGGACCCAGTACTTC. It translates to CASSLEWTQYF. The chain couples TRBV5-1 to TRBJ2-5; D not resolved. The V end lost 4 bases, the J end lost 7 bases, and 8 bases lay between the germline ends. The CDR3 loop spans 11 amino acids. Germline assignment: CDR1 SGHRS and CDR2 YFSETQ.

The rearrangement joins TRBV6-5 to TRBJ1-2; D may be TRBD1 (6 bases). The V and J ends lost 6 bases and 4 bases respectively, with 12 bases between them. This CDR3 region has 13 residues. Germline CDR1 is MNHEY and CDR2 is SVGAGI. The CDR3 here is CASRKQGFYGYTF. The CDR3 nucleotides read TGTGCCAGCAGAAAACAGGGATTCTATGGCTACACCTTC.